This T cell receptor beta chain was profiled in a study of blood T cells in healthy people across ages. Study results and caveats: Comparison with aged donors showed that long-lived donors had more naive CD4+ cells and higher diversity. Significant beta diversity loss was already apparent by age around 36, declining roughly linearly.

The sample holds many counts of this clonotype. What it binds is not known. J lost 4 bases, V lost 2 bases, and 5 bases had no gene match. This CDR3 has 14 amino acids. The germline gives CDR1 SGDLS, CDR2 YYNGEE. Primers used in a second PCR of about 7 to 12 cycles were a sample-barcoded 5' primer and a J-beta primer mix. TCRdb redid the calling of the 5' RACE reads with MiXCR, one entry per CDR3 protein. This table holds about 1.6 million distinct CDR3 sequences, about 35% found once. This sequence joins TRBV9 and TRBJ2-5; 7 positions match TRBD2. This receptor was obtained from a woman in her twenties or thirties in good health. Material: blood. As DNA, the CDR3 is TGTGCCAGCAGCGTGGGAGGGTTAGGAGAGACCCAGTACTTC. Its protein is CASSVGGLGETQYF.